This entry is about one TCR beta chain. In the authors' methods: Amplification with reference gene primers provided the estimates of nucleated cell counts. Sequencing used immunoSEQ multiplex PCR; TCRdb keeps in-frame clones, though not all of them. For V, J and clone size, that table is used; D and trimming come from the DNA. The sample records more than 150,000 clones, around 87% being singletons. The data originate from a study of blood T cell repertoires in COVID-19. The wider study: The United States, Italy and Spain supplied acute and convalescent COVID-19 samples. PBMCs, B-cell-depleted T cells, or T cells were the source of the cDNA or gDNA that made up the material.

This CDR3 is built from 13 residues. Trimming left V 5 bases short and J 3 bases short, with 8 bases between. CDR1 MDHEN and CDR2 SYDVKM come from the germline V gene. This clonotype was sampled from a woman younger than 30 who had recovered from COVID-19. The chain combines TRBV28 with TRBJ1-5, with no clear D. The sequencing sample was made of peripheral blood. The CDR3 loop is CASSDRDNQPQHF. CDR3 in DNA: TGTGCCAGCAGTGACCGGGACAATCAGCCCCAGCATTTT.